This TCR beta chain was sequenced for a study of blood T cell repertoires in COVID-19. Deletions cut 6 bases from V and 1 base from J, with 6 bases between. The V gene's germline CDR1 is MNHEY and CDR2 SVGAGI. CDR3 length: 13 amino acids. Authors' processing steps: Reference gene primer amplification gave nucleated cell count estimates. Sequencing was performed with immunoSEQ multiplex PCR; in TCRdb, only in-frame clones are kept and a portion is missing. V and J calls and clone size are as listed in that table; D and trimming were resolved from the DNA. This table has 30,000 to 45,000 clones, more than 70% appearing once.

The sequenced material came from peripheral blood. The origin of this receptor is a man between 60 and 75 years old with acute or convalescent COVID-19. This chain connects TRBV6-5 to TRBJ2-2, with D perhaps TRBD2 (6 bases). CDR3 coding DNA: TGTGCCAGCAGGGGGGGGAACACCGGGGAGCTGTTTTTT. As protein: CASRGGNTGELFF.